A single sample is the source of the 11 T cell receptor beta chains below, sequenced in a study of T cells in tuberculosis. Cells were sorted from thawed PBMC rested overnight and stained with GMM-loaded CD1B tetramer, viability dye and anti-CD3. The CD1B tetramers carried C32 glucose monomycolate purified from Rhodococcus equi. The repertoire was sequenced with immunoSEQ multiplex PCR; TCRdb's copy has only in-frame clones and lacks some. The sample contains approximately 59,000 clones, 65% to 90% of which appear only once. The material sequenced was CD1b-GMM tetramer-negative cells sorted from PBMCs. The origin of the receptors is an adult woman with latent tuberculosis.

This rearrangement joins TRBV28 to TRBJ1-2, with D maybe TRBD1 (6 bases). CDR3 length: 14 amino acids. V dropped 7 bases and J dropped 8 bases, with 20 bases sitting between them. Germline CDR1 reads MDHEN; CDR2 reads SYDVKM. The CDR3 spells CASTSPKGVRGYTF. The CDR3 DNA reads as TGTGCCAGCACCTCACCCAAGGGGGTCCGCGGCTACACCTTC.

This clone is a singleton in its sample. The chain uses TRBV19 and TRBJ2-7; D is unresolved. This CDR3 region has 13 residues. Trimming stripped 3 bases from V and 5 bases from J, with 11 bases between. The germline CDR1 and CDR2 sequences are LNHDA and SQIVND (reference sequence). In DNA, the CDR3 is TGTGCCAGTAGTATCGGTCGGTTCGACGAGCAGTACTTC. This sequence encodes CASSIGRFDEQYF.

The J gene is TRBJ2-5, the V gene TRBV5-1; 9 nucleotides match TRBD2. Germline CDR1 reads SGHRS; CDR2 reads YFSETQ. The CDR3 is 13 residues long. The V and J ends lost 4 bases and 3 bases, in that order; junction bases with no gene match: 1. The CDR3 DNA reads as TGCGCCAGCAGCGCTAGCGGGGAAGAGACCCAGTACTTC. This gives the protein CASSASGEETQYF.

This CDR3 reads CASSRLAGSTDTQYF. CDR3 nucleotides: TGTGCCAGCAGCCGCCTAGCGGGGTCCACAGATACGCAGTATTTT. The chain uses TRBV7-2 and TRBJ2-3; 9 bases are shared with TRBD2. The V and J ends lost 5 bases and 2 bases, in that order; junction bases with no gene match: 5. Germline V gene data show CDR1 as SGHTA and CDR2 as FQGNSA. This CDR3 spans 15 amino acids.

This clone was found a few times. The V call is TRBV7-9, the J call TRBJ2-1; 12 bases agree with TRBD2. The CDR3 has 19 residues. The junction had 13 bases not matched to a gene; V was cut back by 5 bases and J by 2 bases. The germline CDR1 and CDR2 sequences are SEHNR and FQNEAQ (reference sequence). CDR3 region: CASSHKLAGGATTYNEQFF. Written as DNA, the CDR3 is TGTGCCAGCAGCCATAAACTAGCGGGGGGCGCTACAACCTACAATGAGCAGTTCTTC.

J is TRBJ1-1 and V is TRBV14; D is possibly TRBD1 (6 bases). Germline V gives CDR1 SGHDN, CDR2 FVKESK. The CDR3 is made up of 15 amino acids. Trimming shortened V by 5 bases and J by 1 base, and 14 bases separated the two germline ends. CDR3 in DNA: TGTGCCAGCAGCTTAGAGGGGGTCCCGAACACTGAAGCTTTCTTT. Protein product: CASSLEGVPNTEAFF.

The gene calls are TRBV19 and TRBJ2-6; 8 nucleotides match TRBD1. Germline values: CDR1 LNHDA, CDR2 SQIVND (reference sequence). The V gene end was trimmed by 7 bases and the J gene end by 2 bases; junction bases not matched to a gene: 10. CDR3 length equals 17 residues. CDR3 bases: TGTGCCAGTAATCCGAGACAGGGGTCCCCTGGGGCCAACGTCCTGACTTTC. Translated, it gives CASNPRQGSPGANVLTF.

The chain recombines TRBV14 with TRBJ2-7; 10 bases align to TRBD2. The V gene end was trimmed by 1 base and the J gene end by 3 bases; junction bases not matched to a gene: 3. Germline CDR1 is SGHDN and CDR2 is FVKESK. This CDR3 spans 15 amino acids. CDR3 protein: CASSQALAGVYEQYF. In nucleotides, the CDR3 is TGTGCCAGCAGCCAAGCCCTAGCGGGGGTCTACGAGCAGTACTTC.

This clone appeared once. The rearrangement links TRBV4-1 to TRBJ1-3, with no clear D. The CDR3 runs to 19 residues. With 0 bases removed from V and 0 bases from J, the gap between germline ends came to 18 bases. Germline V gene data show CDR1 as MGHRA and CDR2 as YSYEKL. For the CDR3, the DNA is TGCGCCAGCAGCCAAGATGCAAATCGGACTCCCGGCTCTGGAAACACCATATATTTT. This codes for CASSQDANRTPGSGNTIYF.

V is TRBV19 and J is TRBJ1-2; a possible D gene is TRBD1 (5 bases). This CDR3 is 13 amino acids long. The germline V gene has CDR1 LNHDA and CDR2 SQIVND (reference sequence). V lost 5 bases and J lost 6, with 13 bases in between. The chain's CDR3 is CASSPTTVDGYTF. In nucleotides, the CDR3 is TGTGCCAGTAGTCCCACGACAGTTGATGGCTACACCTTC.

The chain has TRBV18 and TRBJ2-3; tentative D call: TRBD2 (6 bases). The CDR3 is 14 residues long. Germline V lookup: CDR1 KGHSH, CDR2 LQKENI. The V end lost 5 bases, the J end lost 1 base, and 10 bases lay between the germline ends. The CDR3 DNA sequence: TGTGCCAGCTCAGAAGGGACTCGCACAGATACGCAGTATTTT. This codes for CASSEGTRTDTQYF.